This is a list of T cell receptor beta chains from one sample in a study of CD8+CD57+ T cells in acquired aplastic anemia. TCRdb processed the reads anew with MiXCR; each CDR3 protein has one entry. The sample lists about 200,000 distinct CDR3 sequences, 60% to 80% occurring once. Material: sorted CD4+, CD8+, or CD8+CD57+ T cells (not recorded which) from PBMCs. The receptor set was obtained from a human donor with aplastic anemia. CDR3s include the opening cysteine and the closing phenylalanine or tryptophan. The order of the fields is V gene, clone size, D gene, J gene, CDR3 protein, CDR3 DNA. A D gene is named only where the DNA matches it firmly. Rows give clone size only sometimes, using once, few, many, or a class for an expanded clone.

v_gene: TRBV7-9
abundance: -
d_gene: TRBD1
j_gene: TRBJ1-3
CDR3aa: CASSDRDRGSSGNTIYF
CDR3nt: TGTGCCAGCAGCGACCGGGACAGGGGATCCTCTGGAAACACCATATATTTT

v_gene: TRBV15
abundance: -
d_gene: -
j_gene: TRBJ1-1
CDR3aa: CATSRDRMNTAAFF
CDR3nt: TGTGCCACCAGCAGGGACAGAATGAACACTGCAGCTTTCTTT

v_gene: TRBV15
abundance: -
d_gene: TRBD1
j_gene: TRBJ1-1
CDR3aa: CATSRGTVEAFF
CDR3nt: TGTGCCACCAGCAGGGGGACAGTCGAAGCTTTCTTT

v_gene: TRBV7-6
abundance: -
d_gene: TRBD2
j_gene: TRBJ2-7
CDR3aa: CASRGTSHEQYF
CDR3nt: TGTGCCAGCAGAGGGACTAGTCACGAGCAGTACTTC

v_gene: TRBV7-8
abundance: few
d_gene: -
j_gene: TRBJ2-6
CDR3aa: CASSPGLCSGANVLTF
CDR3nt: TGTGCCAGCAGCCCCGGGCTGTGCTCTGGGGCCAACGTCCTGACTTTC

v_gene: TRBV6-6
abundance: -
d_gene: -
j_gene: TRBJ2-7
CDR3aa: CASSRGPFYEQYF
CDR3nt: TGTGCCAGCAGCCGTGGGCCCTTCTACGAGCAGTACTTC

v_gene: TRBV24-1
abundance: few
d_gene: TRBD1
j_gene: TRBJ2-3
CDR3aa: CATSDKGTGRDTQYF
CDR3nt: TGTGCCACCAGTGACAAAGGGACAGGCAGGGATACGCAGTATTTT

v_gene: TRBV12-5
abundance: -
d_gene: -
j_gene: TRBJ1-2
CDR3aa: CASGVNSNYGYTF
CDR3nt: TGTGCTAGTGGTGTAAACAGCAACTATGGCTACACCTTC

v_gene: TRBV2
abundance: -
d_gene: TRBD1
j_gene: TRBJ1-5
CDR3aa: CASSAFGQGAQPQHF
CDR3nt: TGTGCCAGCAGCGCATTTGGACAGGGGGCTCAGCCCCAGCATTTT

v_gene: TRBV20-1
abundance: -
d_gene: TRBD2
j_gene: TRBJ2-7
CDR3aa: CSAKRRIAGSYEQYF
CDR3nt: TGCAGTGCTAAGCGGCGGATAGCGGGATCTTACGAGCAGTACTTC

v_gene: TRBV7-9
abundance: -
d_gene: -
j_gene: TRBJ2-7
CDR3aa: CASSPEWEQYF
CDR3nt: TGTGCCAGCAGCCCTGAGTGGGAGCAGTACTTC

v_gene: TRBV7-2
abundance: -
d_gene: TRBD1
j_gene: TRBJ1-5
CDR3aa: CASSLWTGQDRGHVQPQHF
CDR3nt: TGTGCCAGCAGCCTCTGGACGGGGCAGGACAGGGGGCACGTTCAGCCCCAGCATTTT

v_gene: TRBV12-3/TRBV12-4
abundance: -
d_gene: TRBD1
j_gene: TRBJ1-5
CDR3aa: CASSLDRAEPQHF
CDR3nt: TGTGCCAGCAGCCTTGACAGGGCAGAGCCCCAGCATTTT